This T cell receptor (beta chain) was found in a study of tumor T cells in aggressive B-cell lymphoma. The CDR3 spans 13 residues. CDR1 and CDR2 from the germline V gene are LGHNA and YSLEER. V was clipped by 1 base and J by 5 bases, with 8 bases between them. The method was immunoSEQ multiplex PCR; TCRdb's version includes in-frame clones alone and lacks a portion of them. The sample has about 3,100 clones, 69% seen once. The sequenced sample was tumor tissue. The chain has TRBV4-3 and TRBJ2-5; the D is unclear. The source is an adult with diffuse large B cell lymphoma. In DNA, the CDR3 is TGCGCCAGCAGCCAAGGTTTGGAGGAGACCCAGTACTTC. This encodes CASSQGLEETQYF.